Described below is a single T cell receptor (beta chain) sequence and its context. The record originates from a study of T-cell memory formation after mild COVID-19. From the 5' RACE reads, TCRdb called clonotypes with MiXCR, one entry per CDR3 protein. The data contain more than 150,000 distinct CDR3 sequences, about 20% of them singletons. The origin of this receptor is an adult woman who had mild COVID-19 (a few samples of this study predate the infection). Cell type and time point are not known. Sequenced sample: PBMCs or a T cell subset sorted from them (not recorded which).

The CDR3 DNA is TGTGCCAGCAGTGAAATGGCAGAAAAACTGTTTTTT. This encodes CASSEMAEKLFF. This sequence joins TRBV6-1 and TRBJ1-4; D uncertain. Germline V gene lookup returns CDR1 MNHNS and CDR2 SASEGT. CDR3 length: 12 amino acids. V lost 2 bases and J lost 8, with 6 bases in between.